Listed here are 27 T cell receptor beta chains from one sample, sequenced in a study of blood T cell repertoires in COVID-19. Only in-frame clones appear in the TCRdb table, and some are missing; sequencing was by immunoSEQ multiplex PCR. The table records about 50,000 clones, 90% of them present only once. The source material was peripheral blood. The receptor source for this set is a human donor in a cohort sampled during active COVID-19.

The genes are TRBV7-6 and TRBJ2-6; 7 bases fit TRBD1. The CDR3 covers 17 residues. Germline V gives CDR1 SGHVS, CDR2 FNYEAQ. Trimming removed 10 bases from V and 0 bases from J; junction bases left unmatched: 12. The CDR3 DNA reads TGTGCCACCCGCCATCCGACAGGGAACTCTGGGGCCAACGTCCTGACTTTC. Amino acids: CATRHPTGNSGANVLTF.

This clone was seen a single time. The chain links TRBV27 to TRBJ2-7; 7 bases line up with TRBD1. V lost 5 bases, J lost 5 bases, and 6 bases stayed unmatched. The germline CDR1 and CDR2 sequences are MNHEY and SMNVEV (reference sequence). The CDR3 contains 13 residues. This chain's CDR3 is CASSLQGIHEQYF. CDR3 nucleotide sequence: TGTGCCAGCAGTCTACAGGGGATCCACGAGCAGTACTTC.

This clone came up a few times. The rearrangement uses TRBV7-9 and TRBJ2-7; TRBD1 aligns across 11 bases. Germline CDR1 and CDR2: SEHNR and FQNEAQ (reference sequence). With V trimmed by 5 bases and J by 4 bases, 4 bases remained unmatched. CDR3 length: 14 residues. DNA of the CDR3: TGTGCCAGCAGCCAAGGACAGGGGGCTTACGAGCAGTACGTC. Its translation is CASSQGQGAYEQYV.

The chain employs TRBV18 and TRBJ1-1; 12 positions agree with TRBD1. With V trimmed by 6 bases and J by 8 bases, 13 bases remained unmatched. Germline V gene sequence: CDR1 KGHSH, CDR2 LQKENI. The CDR3 totals 16 residues. The CDR3 nucleotides are TGTGCCAGCTCTCTGACCCCGGGACAGGGGGCGTCGGAAGCTTTCTTT. Amino acid sequence: CASSLTPGQGASEAFF.

This chain uses TRBV6-2 or TRBV6-3 with TRBJ2-7; D is perhaps TRBD2 (6 bases). V lost 0 bases and J 12 bases, leaving 15 bases between the germline ends. Looked up from germline, CDR1 is MNHEY and CDR2 is SVGEGT. This CDR3 is 13 amino acids long. As DNA, the CDR3 is TGTGCCAGCAGTTACTCGACCCTCGCGGGATTGTACGTC. Its translation: CASSYSTLAGLYV.

This chain links TRBV25-1 with TRBJ1-1, with TRBD1 identical over 8 bases. The ends lost 4 bases at V and 4 bases at J; junction bases unmatched: 5. The CDR3 covers 14 residues. Germline V CDR1 and CDR2: MGHDK, SYGVNS. The CDR3 protein is CASSAPGGGTEAFF. DNA of the CDR3: TGTGCCAGCAGTGCCCCAGGGGGCGGCACTGAAGCTTTCTTT. The full variable domain, with the rest looked up from reference TRBV25-1 and TRBJ1-1, is EADIYQTPRYLVIGTGKKITLECSQTMGHDKMYWYQQDPGMELHLIHYSYGVNSTEKGDLSSESTVSRIRTEHFPLTLESARPSHTSQYLCASSAPGGGTEAFFGQGTRLTVV.

This clone was seen once. The chain recombines TRBV20-1 with TRBJ1-1; D call uncertain. CDR3 length: 11 residues. CDR1 is DFQATT, CDR2 SNEGSKA, per germline (reference sequence). Trimming left V 6 bases short and J 0 bases short, with 5 bases between. CDR3: CSAELNTEAFF. CDR3 in DNA: TGCAGTGCGGAGTTGAACACTGAAGCTTTCTTT.

This chain links TRBV5-1 with TRBJ1-2; possible D gene TRBD1, 5 bases. Trimming took off 1 base at V and 3 bases at J, with 13 bases between the two ends. The CDR3 is 15 residues long. The germline gives CDR1 SGHRS, CDR2 YFSETQ. The CDR3 DNA follows: TGCGCCAGCAGCTTGAGGCAGGGTGGGGACTATGGCTACACCTTC. It is translated as CASSLRQGGDYGYTF.

The CDR3 region is CAISGGVAYEQYV. The DNA of the CDR3 is TGTGCCATCAGTGGGGGGGTGGCCTACGAGCAGTACGTC. V is TRBV10-3 and J is TRBJ2-7, with a tentative D call TRBD2 (6 bases). The CDR3 extends over 13 amino acids. V was trimmed by 4 bases and J by 2 bases, leaving 9 bases between them. Germline loops: CDR1 ENHRY, CDR2 SYGVKD.

The rearrangement uses TRBV24-1 and TRBJ2-1; TRBD1 matches 8 bases. Trimming removed 4 bases from V and 10 bases from J; junction bases left unmatched: 14. The germline CDR1 and CDR2 sequences are KGHDR and SFDVKD. This CDR3 has 16 amino acids. The CDR3 DNA reads TGTGCCACCAGTGAACACGGGACAGGACTTTCGGGGGAGCAGTTCTTC. Translation: CATSEHGTGLSGEQFF.

The J gene is TRBJ2-7, the V gene TRBV7-6; 13 nucleotides align to TRBD2. This CDR3 contains 18 residues. Trimming at V came to 5 bases and at J to 1 base, leaving 11 bases not matched to a gene. Germline loops: CDR1 SGHVS, CDR2 FNYEAQ. This CDR3 is CASSPGLAGVQGSYEQYF. The CDR3 nucleotides are TGTGCCAGCAGCCCTGGACTAGCGGGGGTGCAAGGGTCCTACGAGCAGTACTTC.

The chain is built from TRBV15 and TRBJ2-1; the D gene is possibly TRBD2 (6 bases). V shed 3 bases and J shed 0 bases, with 12 bases lying between them. The CDR3 spans 16 residues. CDR1 is LNHNV and CDR2 is YYDKDF in the germline V gene (reference sequence). CDR3: CATSSQRVSSYNEQFF. For the CDR3, the DNA is TGTGCCACCAGCAGTCAGCGGGTGAGCTCCTACAATGAGCAGTTCTTC.

This clone has more than one count but fewer than ten. This CDR3 is CASSLGVSGTPTV. CDR3 DNA sequence: TGTGCCAGCAGCTTAGGGGTAAGCGGGACTCCGACCGTC. This rearrangement joins TRBV11-3 to TRBJ2-7; 7 bases align to TRBD2. CDR3 length: 13 residues. Per germline, CDR1 SGHNT and CDR2 YENEEA.

J is TRBJ2-3 and V is TRBV6-5; TRBD2 aligns across 8 bases. With 4 bases clipped from V and 0 bases from J, the junction kept 0 bases outside the gene matches. This CDR3 is built from 14 residues. Germline V lookup: CDR1 MNHEY, CDR2 SVGAGI. The CDR3 nucleotides read TGTGCCAGCAGTTCTAGCGGGAGCACAGATACGCAGTATTTT. Protein product: CASSSSGSTDTQYF.

The chain carries TRBV6-2 or TRBV6-3 and TRBJ2-7; D call uncertain. This CDR3 is 13 amino acids long. CDR1 and CDR2 (germline): MNHEY, SVGEGT. Trimming removed 1 base from V and 1 base from J, with 5 bases in between. The DNA for the CDR3 is TGTGCCAGCAGTTACTGGCTGTCCTACGAGCAGTACTTC. Protein product: CASSYWLSYEQYF.

The rearrangement joins TRBV27 to TRBJ1-1; TRBD1 matches 9 bases. The CDR3 totals 16 residues. V dropped 5 bases and J dropped 0; count of bases not matched to a gene: 7. Germline assignment: CDR1 MNHEY and CDR2 SMNVEV (reference sequence). CDR3: CASSLGTGTMNTEAFF. The CDR3 DNA reads TGTGCCAGCAGTCTCGGGACAGGGACCATGAACACTGAAGCTTTCTTT.

This chain connects TRBV3-1 (or the pseudogene TRBV3-2) to TRBJ2-3; 7 bases fit TRBD2. Germline CDR1 LGHDT, CDR2 YNNKEL (reference sequence). The V segment lost 4 bases and the J segment 1 base; nucleotides outside the gene matches: 2. The CDR3 covers 14 residues. Here the CDR3 DNA reads TGTGCCAGCAGCCTGACTAGCCGCACAGATACGCAGTATTTT. It yields the protein CASSLTSRTDTQYF.

The chain carries TRBV12-3 or TRBV12-4 and TRBJ1-5, with a tentative D call TRBD1 (5 bases). The CDR3 loop spans 12 amino acids. The V gene lost 5 bases and the J gene lost 7 bases, with 9 bases spanning the gap. The CDR3: CASSQGLQPQHF. The CDR3 DNA follows: TGTGCCAGCAGTCAGGGACTACAGCCCCAGCATTTT.

The CDR3 DNA follows: TGCGCCAGTATGGGGTGGGACGGGGGTCGCACAGATACGCAGTATTTT. It specifies CASMGWDGGRTDTQYF. The V and J genes are TRBV10-2 and TRBJ2-3, with D possibly TRBD2 on 6 matching bases. The CDR3 contains 16 residues. With 9 bases removed from V and 1 base from J, the gap between germline ends came to 20 bases. Germline V lookup: CDR1 WSHSY, CDR2 SAAADI.

V is TRBV18 and J is TRBJ1-1, with D unresolved. CDR3 length equals 15 residues. Germline V CDR1 and CDR2: KGHSH, LQKENI. The germline V and J ends were trimmed by 6 bases and 6 bases, with 20 bases remaining between them. In DNA form, the CDR3 reads TGTGCCAGCTCCCCCCAGCAAACCCAAGACTCTGAAGCTTTCTTT. Protein sequence: CASSPQQTQDSEAFF.

The CDR3 DNA is TGTGCCAGCACTTCCGGGACAGGGGTGGATGGCTACACCTTC. As protein: CASTSGTGVDGYTF. The V call is TRBV7-8, the J call TRBJ1-2; 10 nucleotides agree with TRBD1. Looked up from germline, CDR1 is SGHVS and CDR2 is FQNEAQ. J lost 6 bases, V lost 7 bases, and 8 bases had no gene match. There are 14 residues in the CDR3.

The chain uses TRBV21-1 and TRBJ1-5. TRBV21-1 has pseudogene status. The CDR3 loop spans 13 amino acids. In nucleotides, the CDR3 is TGTGCCGGAGGGAACAGGACGGACCAGCCCCAGCATTTT. Translating gives CAGGNRTDQPQHF.

The chain joins TRBV18 to TRBJ2-2; 7 nucleotides match TRBD2. CDR1 is KGHSH, CDR2 LQKENI, per germline. Trimming at V came to 4 bases and at J to 7 bases, leaving 9 bases not matched to a gene. CDR3 length equals 15 residues. CDR3 residues: CASSLQAGTGGELFF. As DNA, the CDR3 is TGTGCCAGCTCACTACAAGCGGGAACGGGCGGGGAGCTGTTTTTT.

The chain is built from TRBV29-1 and TRBJ1-5, with 9 bases lining up with TRBD1. Germline CDR1 is SQVTM and CDR2 is ANQGSEA. J gave up 7 bases and V 6 bases, and 13 bases lay outside the gene matches. The CDR3 spans 15 residues. In DNA form, the CDR3 reads TGCAGCGTCCAACTTATACAGGGGGCAGGACAGCCCCAGCATTTT. Translated, it gives CSVQLIQGAGQPQHF.

The J gene is TRBJ1-5, the V gene TRBV3-1 (or the pseudogene TRBV3-2); maybe TRBD1 (6 bases). CDR1 is LGHDT and CDR2 is YNNKEL in the germline V gene (reference sequence). Trimming took off 3 bases at V and 4 bases at J, with 10 bases between the two ends. The CDR3 extends over 14 amino acids. CDR3: CASSQAGQNQPQHF. CDR3 DNA sequence: TGTGCCAGCAGCCAGGCCGGACAGAATCAGCCCCAGCATTTT.

The V and J genes are TRBV11-1 and TRBJ2-7; the D gene is possibly TRBD2 (5 bases). CDR1 and CDR2 (germline): SGHAT, FQDESV (reference sequence). The CDR3 has 16 amino acids. Deletions cut 5 bases from V and 3 bases from J, with 20 bases between. The CDR3 sequence is CASSRPEGLDLYEQYF. CDR3 nucleotides: TGTGCCAGCAGCCGCCCTGAGGGTTTGGATCTCTACGAGCAGTACTTC.

This chain joins TRBV14 and TRBJ2-7; 8 bases are shared with TRBD2. The junction had 7 bases not matched to a gene; V was cut back by 4 bases and J by 5 bases. This CDR3 is 14 amino acids long. In germline, CDR1 is SGHDN, CDR2 FVKESK. CDR3 nucleotide sequence: TGTGCCAGCAGCCCCGACGCGGGGGGCCACGAGCAGTACGTC. Translation gives CASSPDAGGHEQYV.